The rows below give T cell receptor beta chains drawn from one sample of a study of T-cell memory formation after mild COVID-19. A single record per CDR3 protein comes from TCRdb applying MiXCR to the 5' RACE reads. The sample consists of roughly 450,000 distinct CDR3 sequences, approximately 18% of them appearing once. Sample: PBMCs or a T cell subset sorted from them (not recorded which). The receptors were sampled from a man between 18 and 29 years old who had mild COVID-19 (a few samples of this study predate the infection). Cell type and time point are not known. Both conserved end residues are part of each CDR3. Fields, in order: clone size, V gene, CDR3 protein. Expanded clones get a size class; other rows say once, few or many, or leave the size out.

>.|TRBV7-2
CASSPGQGALSPLHF
>.|TRBV28
CASSLSDYSNQPQHF
>few|TRBV6-5
CASSYRQRGAHEQFF
>.|TRBV20-1
CSARVGGRGTEAFF
>.|TRBV5-1
CASGTVAGDTQYF
>.|TRBV5-1
CASSLGHSGAIGYEQYF
>.|TRBV20-1
CSANTYGQGIFYGYTF
>many|TRBV3-1
CASSQDRGQPQHF
>.|TRBV12-3/TRBV12-4
CASRDWVNYGYTF
>few|TRBV5-1
CASSWGLQGGGEPQHF
>many|TRBV4-1
CASSQGMGYEQYF
>.|TRBV5-4
CASSEQGSLPTDTQYF
>.|TRBV18
CASSHEDRTDTQYF
>many|TRBV12-3/TRBV12-4
CASSLDAGLNTEAFF
>few|TRBV29-1
CSVDKNTGELFF
>few|TRBV20-1
CSAPGTGQSNTEAFF
>.|TRBV18
CASSPLTGDTYTQYF
>.|TRBV7-9
CASTTVTGTGGNTIYF
>.|TRBV7-2
CASSLGGRDRAYGYTF
>few|TRBV20-1
CSARRHQETQYF
>.|TRBV7-9
CASSLVSESPLHF
>.|TRBV3-2
CASAQRGLAYEQYF
>.|TRBV7-9
CASSLPGGPSGYGYTF
>.|TRBV6-2/TRBV6-3
CASRPFGMTSGGPSYEQYF
>few|TRBV6-2/TRBV6-3
CASSIGGVYGYTF
>.|TRBV30
CAWSVQGSGANVLTF
>few|TRBV23-1
CASGNEENNQPQHF
>many|TRBV7-7
CASSLAGRDTQYF
>many|TRBV5-1
CASSQEDRTEAFF